There are a few counts of the clone carrying this TCR beta chain. This entry comes from a study of blood T cell repertoires in COVID-19. Whole-study context: Researchers got acute and convalescent COVID-19 samples from the United States, Italy and Spain. PBMCs, B-cell-depleted T cells, or T cells were the source of the cDNA or gDNA that made up the material.

Authors' analysis steps: Using reference gene primer amplification, nucleated cell counts were estimated. Sequencing was performed with immunoSEQ multiplex PCR; in TCRdb, only in-frame clones are kept and a portion is missing. That table supplies the V and J calls and clone size; D and trimming were determined from the DNA. The sample has fewer than 150,000 clones, approximately 85% seen once. Germline CDR1 MDHEN, CDR2 SYDVKM. Trimming removed 3 bases from V and 4 bases from J, with 9 bases in between. CDR3 length equals 13 residues. The chain combines TRBV28 with TRBJ1-2; weak D call: TRBD1 (5 bases). This TCR was sampled from a human donor in a cohort sampled during active COVID-19. Sequencing was performed on peripheral blood. Here the CDR3 reads CASSFEQGYGYTF. The CDR3 DNA is TGTGCCAGCAGTTTCGAGCAGGGCTATGGCTACACCTTC.